Below, 4 T cell receptor beta chains from the same sample are listed, as sequenced in a study of OX40 agonist ivuxolimab in advanced cancers. Assay: immunoSEQ multiplex PCR; the TCRdb copy retains only in-frame clones and omits some. The data show tens of thousands of clones, 88% seen once. Sequencing was performed on CD4+ or CD8+ T cells sorted from blood, taken in a trial of the OX40 agonist ivuxolimab. Every receptor here comes from an adult with an advanced solid tumor such as melanoma, head and neck, liver or kidney cancer.

This chain links TRBV19 with TRBJ2-7, with TRBD1 identical over 10 bases. After removal of 5 bases from V and 4 bases from J, the junction contained 8 bases not matched to a gene. This CDR3 region has 15 residues. The V gene's germline CDR1 is LNHDA and CDR2 SQIVND (reference sequence). The CDR3 loop is CASSSRDRGFYEQYF. In DNA, the CDR3 is TGTGCCAGTAGTTCCCGGGACAGGGGTTTTTACGAGCAGTACTTC.

The V gene is TRBV9, the J gene TRBJ1-6; 7 nucleotides agree with TRBD1. J gave up 6 bases and V 3 bases, and 3 bases lay outside the gene matches. Germline CDR1 and CDR2: SGDLS and YYNGEE. This CDR3 is 14 amino acids long. In DNA form, the CDR3 reads TGTGCCAGCAGCGCCAACAGGGGTAATTCACCCCTCCACTTT. Protein sequence: CASSANRGNSPLHF.

Only a few counts were recorded for this clone. The chain combines TRBV5-6 with TRBJ1-2; D is unclear. The CDR3 runs to 12 residues. Looked up from germline, CDR1 is SGHDT and CDR2 is YYEEEE. The V and J ends lost 2 bases and 8 bases respectively, with 10 bases between them. The CDR3 is CASSLWGSGYTF. The CDR3 coding sequence is TGTGCCAGCAGCTTATGGGGTAGCGGCTACACCTTC.

The J gene is TRBJ2-2, the V gene TRBV5-1; D is uncertain. Germline V gene lookup returns CDR1 SGHRS and CDR2 YFSETQ. Trimming took 2 bases from V and 5 from J, leaving 10 bases between them. The CDR3 is 14 amino acids. The CDR3 is CASSLGFLTGELFF. CDR3 in DNA: TGCGCCAGCAGCTTAGGGTTTCTAACCGGGGAGCTGTTTTTT.